The rows below give T cell receptor beta chains drawn from one sample of a study of blood T cells in healthy people across ages. TCRdb called the 5' RACE reads again in MiXCR, with one record for every CDR3 protein. The table includes some 790,000 distinct CDR3 sequences, more than 25% detected once. Sequences were obtained from blood. The receptors shown here come from a woman aged 80 or over in good health. Both conserved end residues are part of each CDR3. The order of the fields is V gene, J gene, CDR3 length, CDR3 protein.

>TRBV7-2|TRBJ2-5|16
CASGRGLAGVLETQYF
>TRBV15|TRBJ1-2|17
CATSRDTLPVRGSGYTF
>TRBV11-2|TRBJ2-3|15
CASSRRRGEKDTQYF
>TRBV20-1|TRBJ2-5|19
CSARREGQGARIGGETQYF
>TRBV12-3/TRBV12-4|TRBJ1-1|13
CASRPDRATEAFF
>TRBV12-3/TRBV12-4|TRBJ1-1|13
CACSQGGNTEAFF
>TRBV3-1|TRBJ1-1|14
CASSQAKANTEAFF
>TRBV6-5|TRBJ2-2|19
CASSYSLDQGRKNTGELFF
>TRBV5-1|TRBJ2-7|14
CASSLGARSHEQYF
>TRBV2|TRBJ2-1|13
CASSEAGYNEQFF
>TRBV30|TRBJ2-7|13
CAWSAGGVYEQYF
>TRBV7-2|TRBJ2-5|16
CASSFQGGPLKETQYF
>TRBV20-1|TRBJ2-7|14
CSATSGGADYEQYF
>TRBV10-3|TRBJ2-5|15
CAISSRPRGQETQYF
>TRBV24-1|TRBJ1-2|15
CATSAPDRGNYGYTF
>TRBV12-3/TRBV12-4|TRBJ2-4|11
CASSFVREQYF
>TRBV20-1|TRBJ2-7|14
CSAGGLAHYYEQYF
>TRBV6-2/TRBV6-3|TRBJ2-1|18
CASTGLAGALSSYNEQFF
>TRBV20-1|TRBJ2-3|15
CSAISRVLGTDTQYF
>TRBV11-3|TRBJ2-5|15
CASSFNGGPQETQYF
>TRBV7-9|TRBJ1-2|16
CASSSNLVRKGQVYTF
>TRBV25-1|TRBJ2-1|15
CASSEAGGPYNEQFF
>TRBV5-1|TRBJ2-5|14
CASSLDLGAGEQYF
>TRBV19|TRBJ2-1|14
CASSRPGTNNEQFF
>TRBV7-2|TRBJ2-7|15
CASSKGTSGSYEQYF
>TRBV7-2|TRBJ1-1|16
CASSLGGEEGSAEAFF
>TRBV6-1|TRBJ2-3|14
CASTKGGSADTQYF
>TRBV20-1|TRBJ1-2|14
CRAGPDRTNYGYTF